One and the same sample provided the 8 T cell receptor beta chains below, sequenced in a study of T cell changes during pregnancy in multiple sclerosis (dated by TCRdb to between 2018 and 2021). Library preparation was by the immunoSEQ multiplex PCR assay. Drawn from immuneACCESS, this table holds only the in-frame rearrangements with V and J called that TCRdb kept. Clones are partly lost; checked studies trace under half to an unresolved V gene and leave the rest unexplained. The sample table lists 40,000 to 50,000 clones, 85% to 95% of them with a count of one. 6.5% to 9% of the sample lies in the top ten. This sample comprised CD8+ T cells from peripheral blood mononuclear cells, obtained in the third trimester of pregnancy. The origin of the receptors is a female donor with multiple sclerosis, enrolled in a pregnancy study.

This clone was observed a single time. This chain connects TRBV4-1 to TRBJ2-1, with TRBD1 identical over 12 bases. Trimming cost V 2 bases and J 8 bases; bases outside gene matches: 7. The CDR3 consists of 16 residues. The germline gives CDR1 MGHRA, CDR2 YSYEKL. The CDR3 is CASSQTPGQGAYEQFF. The CDR3 DNA sequence: TGCGCCAGCAGCCAAACTCCGGGACAGGGGGCATATGAGCAGTTCTTC.

The V gene is TRBV4-1, the J gene TRBJ2-7, with 10 positions matching TRBD2. V gave up 1 base and J gave up 4 bases; unmatched junction bases: 7. CDR1 MGHRA and CDR2 YSYEKL come from the germline V gene. The CDR3 sequence is 16 residues long. The CDR3 DNA sequence: TGCGCCAGCAGCCAAGTATCTAGCGGGAGCAATTACGAGCAGTACTTC. Translating it yields CASSQVSSGSNYEQYF.

The V call is TRBV27, the J call TRBJ1-2; TRBD1 matches at 9 bases. The CDR3 loop spans 13 amino acids. J was trimmed by 7 bases and V by 3 bases; bases with no gene match: 3. Germline-derived CDR1 and CDR2 are MNHEY and SMNVEV (reference sequence). CDR3 residues: CASSFRDRAGYTF. CDR3 bases: TGTGCCAGCAGTTTCCGGGACAGGGCTGGCTACACCTTC.

The rearrangement links TRBV28 to TRBJ1-1, with D maybe TRBD1 (5 bases). Germline loops: CDR1 MDHEN, CDR2 SYDVKM. This CDR3 is built from 14 residues. V lost 6 bases and J 1 base, leaving 12 bases between the germline ends. The CDR3 region has the DNA TGTGCCAGCAGCTATAAGACAGAGAACACTGAAGCTTTCTTT. This codes for CASSYKTENTEAFF.

CDR3 DNA: TGTGCCAGCAGCTTACCCGGGACAGGAGACTACGAGCAGTACTTC. Protein product: CASSLPGTGDYEQYF. The chain combines TRBV11-3 with TRBJ2-7; 8 bases are a match to TRBD1. This CDR3 spans 15 amino acids. The J segment lost 3 bases and the V segment lost 2 bases, leaving 6 bases of the junction unmatched. Germline CDR1 and CDR2: SGHNT and YENEEA.

The V gene is TRBV13, the J gene TRBJ2-7, with TRBD1 identical over 8 bases. V shed 4 bases and J 4 bases; nucleotides not matched to a gene: 9. CDR1 is PRHDT, CDR2 FYEKMQ, per germline (reference sequence). This CDR3 has 15 residues. CDR3 coding DNA: TGTGCCAGCAGCTCTGACAGGGGTATGTTATACGAGCAGTACTTC. It codes for CASSSDRGMLYEQYF.

The genes are TRBV5-1 and TRBJ2-3; weak D call: TRBD1 (6 bases). The germline V and J ends were trimmed by 0 bases and 1 base, with 9 bases remaining between them. CDR3 length equals 15 residues. CDR1 and CDR2 from the germline V gene are SGHRS and YFSETQ. The CDR3 DNA is TGCGCCAGCAGCTTGGGGTCAGGGGGCACAGATACGCAGTATTTT. Translating gives CASSLGSGGTDTQYF.

This rearrangement joins TRBV2 to TRBJ1-1, with 9 bases identical to TRBD1. This CDR3 is 13 amino acids long. After removal of 7 bases from V and 6 bases from J, the junction contained 6 bases not matched to a gene. CDR1 is SNHLY, CDR2 FYNNEI, per germline. The CDR3 nucleotides read TGTGCCAGCATTGACAGGGGGATCGCTGAAGCTTTCTTT. Translating it yields CASIDRGIAEAFF. The full variable domain, rest sourced from reference TRBV2 and TRBJ1-1, is EPEVTQTPSHQVTQMGQEVILRCVPISNHLYFYWYRQILGQKVEFLVSFYNNEISEKSEIFDDQFSVERPDGSNFTLKIRSTKLEDSAMYFCASIDRGIAEAFFGQGTRLTVV.